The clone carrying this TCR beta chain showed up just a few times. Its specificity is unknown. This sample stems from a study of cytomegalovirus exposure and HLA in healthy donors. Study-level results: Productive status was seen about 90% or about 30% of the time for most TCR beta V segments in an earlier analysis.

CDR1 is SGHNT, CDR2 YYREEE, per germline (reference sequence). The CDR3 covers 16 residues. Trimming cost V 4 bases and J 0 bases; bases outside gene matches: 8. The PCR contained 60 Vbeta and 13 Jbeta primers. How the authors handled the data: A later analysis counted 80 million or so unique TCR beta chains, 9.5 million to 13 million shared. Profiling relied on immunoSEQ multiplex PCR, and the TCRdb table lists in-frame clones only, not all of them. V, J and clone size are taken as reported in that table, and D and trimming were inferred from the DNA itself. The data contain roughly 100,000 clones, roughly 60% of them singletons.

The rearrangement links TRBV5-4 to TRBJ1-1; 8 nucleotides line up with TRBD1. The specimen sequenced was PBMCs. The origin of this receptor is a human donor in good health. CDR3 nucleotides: TGTGCCAGCAGCCCCCGACAGGGGAATCTGAACACTGAAGCTTTCTTT. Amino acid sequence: CASSPRQGNLNTEAFF.